This T cell receptor (beta chain) was recovered during a study of cytomegalovirus exposure and HLA in healthy donors. Study-level results: Usually a TCR sequence was rare, but some public TCRs were found in many donors. It was likely that a cluster of highly shared sequence variants was a sequencing artifact. About 87% or about 30% of the time was how often most TCR beta V segments were productive, according to an earlier analysis. Cytomegalovirus association was assigned to more than 150 TCR beta chains.

The ends were cut back, 6 bases at V and 5 bases at J, with 16 bases in the middle. Germline V lookup: CDR1 MNHEY, CDR2 SMNVEV (reference sequence). The CDR3 has 14 residues. 13 Jbeta primers and 60 Vbeta primers were used for the PCR. Only in-frame clones appear in the TCRdb table, and some are missing; sequencing was by immunoSEQ multiplex PCR. This sample yields around 40,000 clones, of which roughly two thirds are seen a single time; about 6% belongs to the top ten. As concerns this clone: Its specificity is not known.

The chain carries TRBV27 and TRBJ1-2, with D tentatively TRBD1 (5 bases). Material: PBMCs. This TCR was recovered from a man aged 25-45 years in good health and CMV-seronegative. The DNA for the CDR3 is TGTGCCAGCAGCAAAGAGGGGCGGGGTTATGGCTACACCTTC. Amino acids: CASSKEGRGYGYTF.